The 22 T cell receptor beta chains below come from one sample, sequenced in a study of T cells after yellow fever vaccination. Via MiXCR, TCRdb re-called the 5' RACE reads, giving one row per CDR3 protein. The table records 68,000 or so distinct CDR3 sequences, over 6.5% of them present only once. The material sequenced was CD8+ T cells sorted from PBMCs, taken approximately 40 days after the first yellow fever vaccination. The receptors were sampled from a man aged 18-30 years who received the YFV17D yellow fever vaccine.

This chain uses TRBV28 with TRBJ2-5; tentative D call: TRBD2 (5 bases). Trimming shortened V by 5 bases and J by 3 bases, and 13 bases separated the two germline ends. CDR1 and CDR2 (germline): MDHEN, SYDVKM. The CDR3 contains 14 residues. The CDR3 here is CASSPRRQKETQYF. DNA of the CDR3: TGTGCCAGCAGTCCTAGGAGGCAAAAAGAGACCCAGTACTTC. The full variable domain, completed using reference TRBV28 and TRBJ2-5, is DVKVTQSSRYLVKRTGEKVFLECVQDMDHENMFWYRQDPGLGLRLIYFSYDVKMKEKGDIPEGYSVSREKKERFSLILESASTNQTSMYLCASSPRRQKETQYFGPGTRLLVL.

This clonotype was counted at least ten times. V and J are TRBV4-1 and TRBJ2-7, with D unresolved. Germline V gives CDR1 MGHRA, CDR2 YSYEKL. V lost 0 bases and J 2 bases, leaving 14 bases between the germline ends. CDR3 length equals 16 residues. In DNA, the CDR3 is TGCGCCAGCAGCCAAGAACATTGGCAGGAGACCTACGAGCAGTACGTC. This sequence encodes CASSQEHWQETYEQYV.

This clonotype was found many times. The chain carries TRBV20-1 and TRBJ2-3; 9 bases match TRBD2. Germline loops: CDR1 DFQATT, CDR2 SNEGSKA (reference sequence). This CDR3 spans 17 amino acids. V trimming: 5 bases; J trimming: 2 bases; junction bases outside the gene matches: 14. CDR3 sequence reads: CSALPAGGQFSTDTQYF. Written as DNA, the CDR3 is TGCAGTGCTCTTCCCGCGGGGGGGCAATTCTCCACAGATACGCAGTATTTT.

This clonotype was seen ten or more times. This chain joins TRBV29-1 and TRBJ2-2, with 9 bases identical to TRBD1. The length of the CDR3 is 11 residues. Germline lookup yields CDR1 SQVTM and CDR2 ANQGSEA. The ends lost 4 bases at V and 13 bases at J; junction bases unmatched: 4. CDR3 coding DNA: TGCAGCGTTGTCGGGACAGGGAGGCTGTTTTTT. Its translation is CSVVGTGRLFF.

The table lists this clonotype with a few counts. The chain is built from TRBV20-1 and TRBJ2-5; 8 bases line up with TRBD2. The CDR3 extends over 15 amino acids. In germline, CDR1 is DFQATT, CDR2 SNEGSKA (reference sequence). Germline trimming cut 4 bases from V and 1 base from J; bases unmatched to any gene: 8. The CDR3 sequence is CSATSGYGPQETQYF. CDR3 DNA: TGCAGTGCTACTAGCGGGTACGGGCCCCAAGAGACCCAGTACTTC.

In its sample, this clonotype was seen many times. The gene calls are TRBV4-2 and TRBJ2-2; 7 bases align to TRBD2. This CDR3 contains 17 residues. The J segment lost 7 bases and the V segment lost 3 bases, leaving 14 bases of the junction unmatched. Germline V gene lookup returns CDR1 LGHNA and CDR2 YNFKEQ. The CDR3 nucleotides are TGTGCCAGCAGCCAGGAACCTTGGGGCGGGGGTGGCGGGGAGCTGTTTTTT. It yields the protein CASSQEPWGGGGGELFF.

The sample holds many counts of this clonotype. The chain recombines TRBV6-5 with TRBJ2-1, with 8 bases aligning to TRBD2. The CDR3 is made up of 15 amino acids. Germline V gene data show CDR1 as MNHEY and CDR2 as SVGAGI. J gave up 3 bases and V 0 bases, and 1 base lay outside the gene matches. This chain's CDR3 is CASSYSSGGYNEQFF. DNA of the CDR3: TGTGCCAGCAGTTACTCCAGCGGGGGCTACAATGAGCAGTTCTTC.

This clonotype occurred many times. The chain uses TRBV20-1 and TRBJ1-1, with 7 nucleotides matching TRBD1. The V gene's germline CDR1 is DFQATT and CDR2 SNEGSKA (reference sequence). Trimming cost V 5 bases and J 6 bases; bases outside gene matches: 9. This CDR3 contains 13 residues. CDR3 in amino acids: CSAPLQGFPEAFF. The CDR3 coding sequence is TGCAGTGCTCCATTACAGGGGTTCCCTGAAGCTTTCTTT.

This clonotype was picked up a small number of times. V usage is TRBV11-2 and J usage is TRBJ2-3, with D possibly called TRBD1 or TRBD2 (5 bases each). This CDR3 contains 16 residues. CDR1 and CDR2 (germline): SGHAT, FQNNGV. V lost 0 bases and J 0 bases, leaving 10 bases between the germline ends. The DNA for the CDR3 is TGTGCCAGCAGCTTAGATGTTTGGGGGAGCACAGATACGCAGTATTTT. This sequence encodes CASSLDVWGSTDTQYF.

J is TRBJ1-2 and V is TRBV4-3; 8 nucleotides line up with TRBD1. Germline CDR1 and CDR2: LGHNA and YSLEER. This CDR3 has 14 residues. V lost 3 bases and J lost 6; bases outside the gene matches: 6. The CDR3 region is CASSHRGRFDGYTF. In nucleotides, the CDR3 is TGCGCCAGCAGCCACAGGGGGCGGTTTGATGGCTACACCTTC.

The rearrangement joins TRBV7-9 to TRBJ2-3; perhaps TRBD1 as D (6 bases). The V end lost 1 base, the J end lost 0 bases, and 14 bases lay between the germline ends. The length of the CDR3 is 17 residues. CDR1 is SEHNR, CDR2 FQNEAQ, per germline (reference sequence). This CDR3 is CASSLVTGLPSTDTQYF. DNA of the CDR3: TGTGCCAGCAGCTTAGTGACAGGCCTACCCAGCACAGATACGCAGTATTTT.

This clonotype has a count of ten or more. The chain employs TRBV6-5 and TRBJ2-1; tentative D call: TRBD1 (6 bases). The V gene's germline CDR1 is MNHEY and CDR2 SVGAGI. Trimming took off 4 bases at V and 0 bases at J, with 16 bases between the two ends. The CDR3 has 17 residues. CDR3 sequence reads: CASSLQGWGSSYNEQFF. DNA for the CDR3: TGTGCCAGCAGTTTGCAGGGGTGGGGAAGCTCCTACAATGAGCAGTTCTTC.

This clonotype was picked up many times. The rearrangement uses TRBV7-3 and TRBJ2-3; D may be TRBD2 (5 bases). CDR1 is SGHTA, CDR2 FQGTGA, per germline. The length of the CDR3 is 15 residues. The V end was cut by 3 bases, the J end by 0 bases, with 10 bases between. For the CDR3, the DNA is TGTGCCAGCAGCTTGAGCGGTTCTAGCACAGATACGCAGTATTTT. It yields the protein CASSLSGSSTDTQYF.

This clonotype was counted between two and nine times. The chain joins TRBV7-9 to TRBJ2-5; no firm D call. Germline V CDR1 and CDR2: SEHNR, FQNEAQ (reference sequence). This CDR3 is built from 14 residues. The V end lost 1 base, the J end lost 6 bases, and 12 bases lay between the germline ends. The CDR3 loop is CASSLGPLSKTQYF. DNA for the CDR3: TGTGCCAGCAGCTTAGGACCCCTATCAAAGACCCAGTACTTC.

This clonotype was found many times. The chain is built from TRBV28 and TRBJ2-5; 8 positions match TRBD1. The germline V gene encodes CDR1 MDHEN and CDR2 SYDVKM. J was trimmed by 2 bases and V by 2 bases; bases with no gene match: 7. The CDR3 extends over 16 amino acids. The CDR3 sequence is CASSLRAGTGQETQYF. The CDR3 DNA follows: TGTGCCAGCAGTTTAAGGGCCGGGACAGGACAAGAGACCCAGTACTTC.

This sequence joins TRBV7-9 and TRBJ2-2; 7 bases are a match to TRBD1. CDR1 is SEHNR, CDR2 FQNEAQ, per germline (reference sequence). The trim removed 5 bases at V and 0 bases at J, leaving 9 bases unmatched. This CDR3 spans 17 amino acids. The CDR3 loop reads CASSKQQGSSNTGELFF. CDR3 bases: TGTGCCAGCAGCAAACAACAGGGGAGCTCGAACACCGGGGAGCTGTTTTTT.

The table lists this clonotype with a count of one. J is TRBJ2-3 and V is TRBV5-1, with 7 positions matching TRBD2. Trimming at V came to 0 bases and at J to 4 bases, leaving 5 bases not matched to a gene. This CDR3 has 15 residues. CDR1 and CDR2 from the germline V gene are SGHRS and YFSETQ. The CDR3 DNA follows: TGCGCCAGCAGCTTGGGGGCTAGCGGCTCAGATACGCAGTATTTT. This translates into CASSLGASGSDTQYF. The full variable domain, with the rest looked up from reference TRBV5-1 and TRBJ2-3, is KAGVTQTPRYLIKTRGQQVTLSCSPISGHRSVSWYQQTPGQGLQFLFEYFSETQRNKGNFPGRFSGRQFSNSRSEMNVSTLELGDSALYLCASSLGASGSDTQYFGPGTRLTVL.

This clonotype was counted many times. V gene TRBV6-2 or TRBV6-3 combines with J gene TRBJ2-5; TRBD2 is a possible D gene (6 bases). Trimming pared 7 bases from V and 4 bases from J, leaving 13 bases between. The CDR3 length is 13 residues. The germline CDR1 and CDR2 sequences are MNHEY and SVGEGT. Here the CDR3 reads CASTTGGVETQYF. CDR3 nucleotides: TGTGCCAGCACTACCGGAGGGGTAGAGACCCAGTACTTC.

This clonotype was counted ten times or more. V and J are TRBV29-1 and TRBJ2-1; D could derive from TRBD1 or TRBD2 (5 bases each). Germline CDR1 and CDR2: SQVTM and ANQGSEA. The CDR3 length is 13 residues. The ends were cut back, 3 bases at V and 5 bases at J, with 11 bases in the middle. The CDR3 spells CSVDMGRDNEQFF. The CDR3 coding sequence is TGCAGCGTTGATATGGGGCGGGACAATGAGCAGTTCTTC.

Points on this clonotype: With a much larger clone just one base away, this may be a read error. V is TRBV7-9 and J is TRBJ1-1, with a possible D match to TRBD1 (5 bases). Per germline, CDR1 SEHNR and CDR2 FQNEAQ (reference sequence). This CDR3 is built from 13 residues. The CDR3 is CASSLGGTTEASF. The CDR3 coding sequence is TGTGCCAGCAGCTTAGGGGGGACCACTGAAGCTTCCTTT.

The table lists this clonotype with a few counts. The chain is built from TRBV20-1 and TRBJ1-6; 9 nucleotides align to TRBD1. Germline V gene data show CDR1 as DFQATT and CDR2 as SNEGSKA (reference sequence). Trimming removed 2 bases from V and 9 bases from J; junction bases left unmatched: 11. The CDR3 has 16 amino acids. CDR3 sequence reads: CSARPRDRDGSSPLHF. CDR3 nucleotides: TGCAGTGCTAGACCCCGGGACAGGGACGGGAGTTCACCCCTCCACTTT.

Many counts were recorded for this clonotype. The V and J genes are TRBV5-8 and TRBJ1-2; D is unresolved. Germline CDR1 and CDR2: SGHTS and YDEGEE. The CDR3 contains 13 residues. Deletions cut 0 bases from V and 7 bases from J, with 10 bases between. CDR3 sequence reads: CASSLAGTAGYTF. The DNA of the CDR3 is TGTGCCAGCAGCTTGGCTGGCACGGCTGGCTACACCTTC.